The 28 T cell receptor beta chains reported below all come from one sample, sequenced in a study of T cell repertoires in cytomegalovirus infection (dated by TCRdb to the late 2010s). The instrument was an Illumina HiSeq 1500. Starting from the raw public reads, TCRdb applied fastp trimming at Q25, assembled clones with MiXCR and retained in-frame beta chains. Each record represents a unique CDR3 protein, reported with the most common genes and DNA among its rows. The sample profile shows around 550,000 distinct CDR3 sequences; more than 20% of them were found once. The ten largest clones capture roughly an eighth of the sample. Sequencing used PBMCs. The receptor source for this set is a human donor in good health (CMV status not recorded). Some clones in this sample may be carry-over from other donors' samples.

This clonotype was counted only a few times. The rearrangement links TRBV18 to TRBJ2-7, with a possible D match to TRBD2 (6 bases). Germline-derived CDR1 and CDR2 are KGHSH and LQKENI. The CDR3 totals 18 residues. Trimming pared 1 base from V and 0 bases from J, leaving 19 bases between. CDR3 DNA: TGTGCCAGCTCACCACTCCTGGATCCGGCGGGAAGCTCCTACGAGCAGTACTTC. Protein product: CASSPLLDPAGSSYEQYF.

This clonotype has a handful of counts. The rearrangement joins TRBV6-5 to TRBJ2-7; TRBD2 agrees at 7 bases. Germline V gives CDR1 MNHEY, CDR2 SVGAGI. The V gene end was trimmed by 6 bases and the J gene end by 3 bases; junction bases not matched to a gene: 8. The CDR3 covers 14 residues. This CDR3 is CASSRNRDYYEQYF. The DNA of the CDR3 is TGTGCCAGCAGCCGTAACCGGGACTACTACGAGCAGTACTTC.

This clonotype was recorded many times. V usage is TRBV7-2 and J usage is TRBJ2-1; D possibly corresponds to TRBD1 (5 bases). CDR1 is SGHTA, CDR2 FQGNSA, per germline. The CDR3 is made up of 15 amino acids. Trimming took off 1 base at V and 6 bases at J, with 13 bases between the two ends. The CDR3 DNA reads TGTGCCAGCAGCTTAGAAATTGGGGCTAGCAATGAGCAGTTCTTC. Translating it yields CASSLEIGASNEQFF.

This clonotype occurred a few times. The V gene is TRBV28, the J gene TRBJ2-2, with 7 bases that match TRBD2. Germline trimming cut 6 bases from V and 3 bases from J; bases unmatched to any gene: 19. Germline CDR1 and CDR2: MDHEN and SYDVKM. This CDR3 is 19 amino acids long. In DNA form, the CDR3 reads TGTGCCAGCAGCCTCTCGACGGGGAGGGATGGGTATGACACCGGGGAGCTGTTTTTT. This encodes CASSLSTGRDGYDTGELFF. The variable domain in full, completed from reference TRBV28 and TRBJ2-2, reads DVKVTQSSRYLVKRTGEKVFLECVQDMDHENMFWYRQDPGLGLRLIYFSYDVKMKEKGDIPEGYSVSREKKERFSLILESASTNQTSMYLCASSLSTGRDGYDTGELFFGEGSRLTVL.

This clonotype was recorded many times. V usage is TRBV7-6 and J usage is TRBJ2-2; 8 bases map to TRBD2. The germline V gene has CDR1 SGHVS and CDR2 FNYEAQ. CDR3 size: 15 residues. The junction had 4 bases not matched to a gene; V was cut back by 5 bases and J by 2 bases. The CDR3 DNA follows: TGTGCCAGCAGCCTCGGGGGGGGAAACACCGGGGAGCTGTTTTTT. This codes for CASSLGGGNTGELFF.

CDR3 sequence (DNA): TGTGCCAGCTCACCGGAAGGACTAGCGGAGTACAATGAGCAGTTCTTC. Translation gives CASSPEGLAEYNEQFF. The rearrangement uses TRBV18 and TRBJ2-1, with 10 bases identical to TRBD2. The germline CDR1 and CDR2 sequences are KGHSH and LQKENI. The ends lost 3 bases at V and 4 bases at J; junction bases unmatched: 6. The CDR3 totals 16 residues.

In its sample, this clonotype was seen a few times. The chain has TRBV6-2 or TRBV6-3 and TRBJ2-2; 9 bases fit TRBD1. Germline CDR1 and CDR2: MNHEY and SVGEGT. V was pared by 6 bases and J by 5 bases, with 4 bases of the junction left unmatched. The CDR3 covers 14 residues. DNA of the CDR3: TGTGCCAGCAGCGGACAGGGGTGGACCGGGGAGCTGTTTTTT. Its protein product is CASSGQGWTGELFF.

J is TRBJ1-5 and V is TRBV24-1; TRBD1 agrees at 8 bases. Germline V CDR1 and CDR2: KGHDR, SFDVKD. The junction had 7 bases not matched to a gene; V was cut back by 4 bases and J by 3 bases. The CDR3 runs to 16 residues. The CDR3 nucleotides read TGTGCCACCAGTGAACCAGGACAGGGCTTCAATCAGCCCCAGCATTTT. Translated, it gives CATSEPGQGFNQPQHF.

This clonotype was seen repeatedly, ten times or more. The chain carries TRBV12-3 or TRBV12-4 and TRBJ1-5; 9 bases fit TRBD1. V was pared by 3 bases and J by 5 bases, with 5 bases of the junction left unmatched. CDR3 size: 15 residues. The CDR3 nucleotides read TGTGCCAGCAGTTTCGGGACAGGGAGGTATCAGCCCCAGCATTTT. It is translated as CASSFGTGRYQPQHF.

This chain connects TRBV28 to TRBJ1-2; 8 bases fit TRBD1. V was clipped by 7 bases and J by 6 bases; unmatched bases: 19. CDR1 is MDHEN and CDR2 is SYDVKM in the germline V gene. CDR3 size: 17 residues. CDR3 DNA: TGTGCCAGCAAGATAACCGGGGCAGGGGGCCCGGGAGATGGCTACACCTTC. This codes for CASKITGAGGPGDGYTF.

The chain is built from TRBV6-1 and TRBJ1-6; 10 nucleotides agree with TRBD1. This CDR3 region has 17 residues. The trim removed 5 bases at V and 5 bases at J, leaving 9 bases unmatched. Germline V gene data show CDR1 as MNHNS and CDR2 as SASEGT. Written as DNA, the CDR3 is TGTGCCAGCAGTTGGAGGACAGGGGGGGCAAATAATTCACCCCTCCACTTT. It yields the protein CASSWRTGGANNSPLHF.

The chain is built from TRBV19 and TRBJ1-5, with 8 bases lining up with TRBD1. V lost 4 bases, J lost 6 bases, and 11 bases stayed unmatched. The CDR3 consists of 16 residues. CDR1 is LNHDA and CDR2 is SQIVND in the germline V gene (reference sequence). CDR3 coding DNA: TGTGCCAGTAGTACATCAGGGGGCTGGGATCTTCAGCCCCAGCATTTT. It specifies CASSTSGGWDLQPQHF.

This clonotype was seen only a few times. The genes are TRBV19 and TRBJ1-2; D not certain. CDR1 is LNHDA and CDR2 is SQIVND in the germline V gene (reference sequence). The V gene lost 3 bases and the J gene lost 8 bases, with 13 bases spanning the gap. The CDR3 is 13 residues long. The CDR3: CASSITTVKGYTF. The CDR3 coding sequence is TGTGCCAGTAGTATTACCACAGTAAAGGGCTACACCTTC.

About this clonotype itself: At one end the junction does not follow the germline gene, possibly because of a read error. The chain uses TRBV28 and TRBJ1-5; 12 nucleotides line up with TRBD1. The CDR3 runs to 20 residues. Germline CDR1 MDHEN, CDR2 SYDVKM. CDR3 residues: CASAGHRDRGPLRSNQLQHF. CDR3 DNA sequence: TGTGCCAGCGCTGGCCACCGGGACAGGGGGCCTCTTAGGAGCAATCAGCTCCAGCATTTT.

The DNA of the CDR3 is TGTGCCAGTAGTGGACAGGGGATCGGCTACACCTTC. Translated: CASSGQGIGYTF. The chain links TRBV19 to TRBJ1-2; 9 bases map to TRBD1. J was trimmed by 8 bases and V by 5 bases; bases with no gene match: 3. Per germline, CDR1 LNHDA and CDR2 SQIVND (reference sequence). The length of the CDR3 is 12 residues.

This clonotype was counted at least ten times. The chain carries TRBV7-2 and TRBJ2-7, with D maybe TRBD2 (6 bases). The CDR3 covers 15 residues. Deletions cut 5 bases from V and 5 bases from J, with 19 bases between. Germline lookup yields CDR1 SGHTA and CDR2 FQGNSA. The CDR3 DNA sequence: TGTGCCAGCAGCCCCGGGACTGCCCATGGGGACGAGCAGTACTTC. Protein: CASSPGTAHGDEQYF.

The chain has TRBV25-1 and TRBJ2-2; 7 bases fit TRBD1. The CDR3 has 14 residues. The J segment lost 7 bases and the V segment lost 2 bases, leaving 4 bases of the junction unmatched. Germline CDR1 reads MGHDK; CDR2 reads SYGVNS. The CDR3 loop is CASSEVYRGGELFF. The CDR3 DNA is TGTGCCAGCAGTGAAGTGTACAGGGGCGGGGAGCTGTTTTTT.

At least ten counts were recorded for this clonotype. The rearrangement uses TRBV11-2 and TRBJ2-7; D call uncertain. Trimming took 3 bases from V and 0 from J, leaving 12 bases between them. Germline values: CDR1 SGHAT, CDR2 FQNNGV. CDR3 length: 15 amino acids. The CDR3 is CASSFPMGLSYEQYF. Written as DNA, the CDR3 is TGTGCCAGCAGCTTTCCAATGGGTCTCTCCTACGAGCAGTACTTC.

The V and J genes are TRBV5-6 and TRBJ2-1; 12 positions match TRBD1. Germline V gene sequence: CDR1 SGHDT, CDR2 YYEEEE. J lost 4 bases, V lost 5 bases, and 10 bases had no gene match. The length of the CDR3 is 17 residues. DNA for the CDR3: TGTGCCAGCAGTTCACTCGGGGGACAGGGGGCTTACAATGAGCAGTTCTTC. This codes for CASSSLGGQGAYNEQFF.

J is TRBJ2-7 and V is TRBV5-6, with D perhaps matching TRBD2 (6 bases). Germline-derived CDR1 and CDR2 are SGHDT and YYEEEE. There are 16 residues in the CDR3. Trimming took 6 bases from V and 0 from J, leaving 19 bases between them. The CDR3 nucleotides read TGTGCCAGCACCCGACGGAGGGGTGAGAACTCCTACGAGCAGTACGTC. As protein: CASTRRRGENSYEQYV.

This chain links TRBV6-2 or TRBV6-3 with TRBJ1-5; D uncertain. The germline CDR1 and CDR2 sequences are MNHEY and SVGEGT. The CDR3 spans 17 residues. V lost 3 bases and J lost 8, with 23 bases in between. CDR3 bases: TGTGCCAGCAGTTATTCTATCGGGCATCAGTCCGCAAAGCCCCAGCATTTT. It is translated as CASSYSIGHQSAKPQHF.

This clonotype was observed a handful of times. V gene TRBV2 combines with J gene TRBJ2-5, with TRBD2 matching 9 bases. J lost 2 bases, V lost 7 bases, and 8 bases had no gene match. Germline-derived CDR1 and CDR2 are SNHLY and FYNNEI. The CDR3 consists of 15 residues. CDR3 protein: CASTLSGSRQETQYF. The DNA of the CDR3 is TGTGCCAGCACTCTTAGCGGGAGTAGGCAAGAGACCCAGTACTTC.

The CDR3: CASSRGTGGLRSNQPQHF. DNA of the CDR3: TGTGCCAGTAGTAGAGGGACAGGGGGCCTCAGGAGCAATCAGCCCCAGCATTTT. This chain joins TRBV19 and TRBJ1-5; 12 bases agree with TRBD1. V was pared by 4 bases and J by 1 base, with 8 bases of the junction left unmatched. CDR1 is LNHDA, CDR2 SQIVND, per germline (reference sequence). The CDR3 sequence is 18 residues long.

The chain couples TRBV7-8 to TRBJ1-1, with TRBD1 matching 7 bases. With V trimmed by 0 bases and J by 5 bases, 3 bases remained unmatched. This CDR3 is 14 amino acids long. Germline CDR1 reads SGHVS; CDR2 reads FQNEAQ. The CDR3 nucleotides read TGTGCCAGCAGCTTAGCGGGGACAGCAACTGAAGCTTTCTTT. Protein: CASSLAGTATEAFF. Full variable domain (rest looked up from reference TRBV7-8 and TRBJ1-1): GAGVSQSPRYKVAKRGQDVALRCDPISGHVSLFWYQQALGQGPEFLTYFQNEAQLDKSGLPSDRFFAERPEGSVSTLKIQRTQQEDSAVYLCASSLAGTATEAFFGQGTRLTVV.

J is TRBJ1-5 and V is TRBV6-5; D gene unclear. CDR3 length equals 15 residues. CDR1 is MNHEY, CDR2 SVGAGI, per germline. V was shortened by 5 bases and J by 2 bases, with 13 bases between the two germline ends. The CDR3 DNA is TGTGCCAGCAGTGCCATGAGGGTAGGCAATCAGCCCCAGCATTTT. Translated: CASSAMRVGNQPQHF.

This clonotype was found a few times. CDR3 sequence (DNA): TGTGCCAGCAGCGGAGGAGGGGGCTGGCAGCCCCAGCATTTT. It yields the protein CASSGGGGWQPQHF. V and J are TRBV7-2 and TRBJ1-5; TRBD1 matches 7 bases. This CDR3 comprises 14 residues. In germline, CDR1 is SGHTA, CDR2 FQGNSA. The V and J ends lost 5 bases and 7 bases, in that order; junction bases with no gene match: 8.

This clonotype was seen a few times. The chain carries TRBV6-2 or TRBV6-3 and TRBJ2-7; no clear D gene. Per germline, CDR1 MNHEY and CDR2 SVGEGT. This CDR3 has 12 residues. V was shortened by 5 bases and J by 1 base, with 6 bases between the two germline ends. The CDR3 protein is CASSARSYEQYV. In DNA form, the CDR3 reads TGTGCCAGCAGTGCGCGTTCCTACGAGCAGTACGTC.

This clonotype occurred many times. The chain is built from TRBV7-2 and TRBJ1-1, with no clear D. V shed 2 bases and J shed 0 bases, with 16 bases lying between them. The CDR3 totals 17 residues. The germline CDR1 and CDR2 sequences are SGHTA and FQGNSA. CDR3 coding DNA: TGTGCCAGCAGCTTACGCCCCCGGGTTGTCATGAACACTGAAGCTTTCTTT. Translating it yields CASSLRPRVVMNTEAFF.